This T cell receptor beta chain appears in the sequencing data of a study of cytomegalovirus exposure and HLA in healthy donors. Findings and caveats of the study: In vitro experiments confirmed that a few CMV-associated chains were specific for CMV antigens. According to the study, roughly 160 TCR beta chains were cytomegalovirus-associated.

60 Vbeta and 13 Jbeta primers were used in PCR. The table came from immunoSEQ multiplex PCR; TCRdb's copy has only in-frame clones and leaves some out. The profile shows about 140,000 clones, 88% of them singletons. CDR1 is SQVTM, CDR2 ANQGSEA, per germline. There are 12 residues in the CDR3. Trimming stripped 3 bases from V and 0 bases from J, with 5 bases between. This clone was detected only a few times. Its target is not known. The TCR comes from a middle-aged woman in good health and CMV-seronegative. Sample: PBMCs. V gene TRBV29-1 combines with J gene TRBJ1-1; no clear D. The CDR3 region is CSVERMNTEAFF. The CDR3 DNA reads TGCAGCGTTGAGCGAATGAACACTGAAGCTTTCTTT.